A selection of T cell receptor beta chains follows, all from one sample in a study of blood T cells in healthy people across ages. Via MiXCR, TCRdb re-called the 5' RACE reads, giving one row per CDR3 protein. The sample lists approximately 830,000 distinct CDR3 sequences; under 80% were seen once. Sequencing was carried out using blood. The origin of the receptors is a man aged 30 to 39 in good health. Each CDR3 is given with its conserved first and last residue. Fields, in order: clone size, V gene, D gene, J gene, CDR3 DNA, CDR3 protein. The D gene is left open where the match is weak. Only part of the rows carry a size: once, few, many, or a class if the clone is expanded.

>once|TRBV7-2|TRBD2|TRBJ2-7
TGTGCCAGCAGCTTATCTACCCGAGGCCGGACTAGCGGGGTCTACGAGCAGTACTTC
CASSLSTRGRTSGVYEQYF
>few|TRBV7-2|NA|TRBJ2-5
TGTGCCAGCACCAAGAGCTGGGCGGGGCGCCAAGAGACCCAGTACTTC
CASTKSWAGRQETQYF
>NA|TRBV20-1|TRBD1|TRBJ2-3
TGCAGTGCTAGAGGAGGGACAGCCACAGATACGCAGTATTTT
CSARGGTATDTQYF
>NA|TRBV20-1|TRBD2|TRBJ2-1
TGCAGTGCTAGAGATGAGGTGGGGGGGTACAATGAGCAGTTCTTC
CSARDEVGGYNEQFF
>NA|TRBV4-2|TRBD2|TRBJ2-1
TGTGCCAGCAGCCACCTGACTAGCGGGGCTTATCGGGAGCAGTTCTTC
CASSHLTSGAYREQFF
>few|TRBV20-1|TRBD1|TRBJ2-7
TGCAGTGCGAACCCGGGACAGGGGGCTTACGAGCAGTACTTC
CSANPGQGAYEQYF
>once|TRBV6-6|NA|TRBJ1-2
TGTGCCAGCAGTTACGACAAATCCTATGGCTACACCTTC
CASSYDKSYGYTF
>NA|TRBV5-1|NA|TRBJ2-1
TGCGCCAGCAGCTTGGAATCAGGGGCGGGTGAGCAGTTCTTC
CASSLESGAGEQFF
>few|TRBV27|NA|TRBJ2-6
TGTGCCAGCAGTTTATTGGCAGAGAACTCTGGGGCCAACGTCCTGACTTTC
CASSLLAENSGANVLTF
>NA|TRBV9|TRBD2|TRBJ2-1
TGTGCCAGCAGCGTTGGCGGGGGGGCCCTCAATGAGCAGTTCTTC
CASSVGGGALNEQFF
>NA|TRBV6-2/TRBV6-3|TRBD2|TRBJ2-7
TGTGCCAGCACCAAAAGCGGGGGGGCCTACGAGCAGTACTTC
CASTKSGGAYEQYF
>NA|TRBV4-2|NA|TRBJ1-1
TGTGCCAGCAGCACTCACTCGGAAGTGAACACTGAAGCTTTCTTT
CASSTHSEVNTEAFF
>few|TRBV4-3|NA|TRBJ2-5
TGCGCCAGCAGCCGAACGCCTCAAGAGACCCAGTACTTC
CASSRTPQETQYF
>NA|TRBV15|NA|TRBJ2-6
TGTGCCACCAGCCCCGGGGACTCTGGGGCCAACGTCCTGACTTTC
CATSPGDSGANVLTF
>once|TRBV9|TRBD2|TRBJ2-1
TGTGCCAGCAGCCCCCGGGGCGGGGGGGCGTACAATGAGCAGTTCTTC
CASSPRGGGAYNEQFF
>NA|TRBV12-3/TRBV12-4|NA|TRBJ2-5
TGTGCCAGCGGAGGGTATGGGGAGACCCAGTACTTC
CASGGYGETQYF
>NA|TRBV9|NA|TRBJ2-1
TGTGCCAGCAGCGCCGGAGGGGGATTTCCCAGCTCCTACAATGAGCAGTTCTTC
CASSAGGGFPSSYNEQFF
>NA|TRBV15|TRBD2|TRBJ2-6
TGTGCCACCAGCAGATCTCGACTAGCAGGGGCCAACGTCCTGACTTTC
CATSRSRLAGANVLTF
>NA|TRBV28|NA|TRBJ2-3
TGTGCCAGCAGTTGGGAGGGGACAAGCACAGATACGCAGTATTTT
CASSWEGTSTDTQYF
>NA|TRBV11-2|NA|TRBJ2-5
TGTGCCAGCAGACTAGACAAAGAGACCCAGTACTTC
CASRLDKETQYF
>few|TRBV5-1|NA|TRBJ2-5
TGCGCCAGCTTTCAAGGTGGTGGCGGGCTAAGGGAGACCCAGTACTTC
CASFQGGGGLRETQYF
>large|TRBV28|NA|TRBJ2-7
TGTGCCAGCAGTTTGGGGGTGGGCTACGAGCAGTACTTC
CASSLGVGYEQYF
>NA|TRBV7-2|NA|TRBJ2-1
TGTGCCAGCAGCTTATTGCTCGGTGAGCAGTTCTTC
CASSLLLGEQFF
>once|TRBV5-1|TRBD1|TRBJ2-7
TGCGCCAGCAGCTTGAGGTCCGGGACAGAGACAAGCTCCTACGAGCAGTACTTC
CASSLRSGTETSSYEQYF
>NA|TRBV6-6|TRBD1|TRBJ2-7
TGTGCCAGCCCCCCGGACAGGGGGATCGACGAGCAGTACTTC
CASPPDRGIDEQYF
>NA|TRBV5-1|NA|TRBJ2-1
TGCGCCAGCAGCTTGGCCCACAGCGGGAATGAGCAGTTCTTC
CASSLAHSGNEQFF
>few|TRBV10-3|NA|TRBJ1-2
TGTGCCATCAGTGAGAGGGCAGCACCTTATGGCTACACCTTC
CAISERAAPYGYTF
>NA|TRBV14|NA|TRBJ2-2
TGTGCCAGCAGCCCAAGAGGGCTCCCTTTCACCGGGGAGCTGTTTTTT
CASSPRGLPFTGELFF
>few|TRBV10-3|TRBD1|TRBJ1-5
TGTGCCATCTCCGACAGGGTTGAGCCCCAGCATTTT
CAISDRVEPQHF
>few|TRBV5-1|TRBD2|TRBJ2-1
TGCGCCAGCCAGGGACTAGCGGGGGGTTATGAGCAGTTCTTC
CASQGLAGGYEQFF
>NA|TRBV7-9|NA|TRBJ1-6
TGTGCCAGCAGCGATGACAAATATAATTCACCCCTCCACTTT
CASSDDKYNSPLHF
>NA|TRBV12-3/TRBV12-4|NA|TRBJ1-5
TGTGCCAGCAGTTTAGGGGAATCAAGTCAGCCCCAGCATTTT
CASSLGESSQPQHF
>NA|TRBV6-6|NA|TRBJ1-4
TGTGCCGGGGGATCCGGGCGGATCAATGAAAAACTGTTTTTT
CAGGSGRINEKLFF
>few|TRBV10-3|TRBD1|TRBJ2-7
TGTGCCATCAGCCGACAGGGGTCAGGGGACTACGAGCAGTACTTC
CAISRQGSGDYEQYF
>once|TRBV6-1|TRBD1|TRBJ2-1
TGTGCCAGCAGTCAAGAGGGGACAGGGTACAATGAGCAGTTCTTC
CASSQEGTGYNEQFF
>NA|TRBV6-2/TRBV6-3|TRBD2|TRBJ2-1
TGTGCCAGCAGTTACGACGGCGGGGGGGCCTTCTCCTACAATGAGCAGTTCTTC
CASSYDGGGAFSYNEQFF
>NA|TRBV3-1|NA|TRBJ2-7
TGTGCCAGCCGCTGGGGGAGCTCCGAGCAGTACTTC
CASRWGSSEQYF
>NA|TRBV29-1|NA|TRBJ1-2
TGCAGCGTGATTACACTTGATGGCTACACCTTC
CSVITLDGYTF
>few|TRBV12-3/TRBV12-4|NA|TRBJ1-4
TGTGCCAGCAGTGAGTTCACCGGGCGGAGGATGGATGAAAAACTGTTTTTT
CASSEFTGRRMDEKLFF
>NA|TRBV6-1|NA|TRBJ2-5
TGTGCCAGCAGTGAAGCGCAAAGGGGGAGGACCCAGTACTTC
CASSEAQRGRTQYF
>NA|TRBV15|TRBD1|TRBJ2-7
TGTGCCACCAGCAGAGACCCACAGGGGAACGAGCAGTACTTC
CATSRDPQGNEQYF
>NA|TRBV12-3/TRBV12-4|TRBD2|TRBJ2-6
TGTGCCAGCAGTTTAGAGGCCCCGTTGTTAGCGGGGGGGCCAGGAGGTGGGGCCAACGTCCTGACTTTC
CASSLEAPLLAGGPGGGANVLTF
>NA|TRBV7-6|TRBD2|TRBJ2-1
TGTGCCAGCAGCTTAGCGCCAGCGGGGGGGCCTGAGCAGTTCTTC
CASSLAPAGGPEQFF
>NA|TRBV10-3|NA|TRBJ2-7
TGTGCCATCAGATCACGGGACTACGAGCAGTACTTC
CAIRSRDYEQYF
>NA|TRBV27|NA|TRBJ2-5
TGTGCCAGCAGCACTCATGGGGGCAGACAAGAGACCCAGTACTTC
CASSTHGGRQETQYF
>many|TRBV3-1|NA|TRBJ1-5
TGTGCCAGCAGCCAAGATGCAAGGTCTCAGCCCCAGCATTTT
CASSQDARSQPQHF
>NA|TRBV15|NA|TRBJ2-7
TGTGCCACCAGCAGGGCGGCAGGGGTCAACTACGAGCAGTACTTC
CATSRAAGVNYEQYF
>NA|TRBV7-3|NA|TRBJ2-1
TGTGCCAGCAGCTTACGGGCAGAGGTAGGTGAGCAGTTCTTC
CASSLRAEVGEQFF
>NA|TRBV29-1|NA|TRBJ2-5
TGCAGCGTACAATTAACAGGGAAAGAGACCCAGTACTTC
CSVQLTGKETQYF
>NA|TRBV25-1|NA|TRBJ2-1
TGTGCCAGCAGTGAGCATGCTATCTACAATGAGCAGTTCTTC
CASSEHAIYNEQFF
>few|TRBV29-1|NA|TRBJ2-5
TGCAGCGTTGGTCCCAGGGGTGGAGAGACCCAGTACTTC
CSVGPRGGETQYF
>NA|TRBV6-5|NA|TRBJ2-3
TGTGCCAGCCCACGAGAAGGTACGCAGTATTTT
CASPREGTQYF
>NA|TRBV4-3|TRBD2|TRBJ2-2
TGCGCCAGCAGCCAAGCTAGCGGGAGCGCGAACACCGGGGAGCTGTTTTTT
CASSQASGSANTGELFF